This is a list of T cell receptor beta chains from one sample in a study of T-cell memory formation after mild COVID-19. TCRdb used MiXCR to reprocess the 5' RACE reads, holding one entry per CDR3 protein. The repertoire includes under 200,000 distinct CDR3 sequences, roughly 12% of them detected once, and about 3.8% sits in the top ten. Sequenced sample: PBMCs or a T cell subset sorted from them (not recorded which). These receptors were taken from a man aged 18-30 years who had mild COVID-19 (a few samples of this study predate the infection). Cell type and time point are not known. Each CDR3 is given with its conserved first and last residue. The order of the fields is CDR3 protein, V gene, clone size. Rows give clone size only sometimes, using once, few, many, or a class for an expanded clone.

CDR3: CASIPGGESTEAFF
V: TRBV7-2
size: -

CDR3: CASSLTGGLYGYTF
V: TRBV11-2
size: few

CDR3: CSARVGRWRSGNTIYF
V: TRBV20-1
size: -

CDR3: CASRLKAVQIAYEQYF
V: TRBV2
size: few

CDR3: CASRATGGSQYF
V: TRBV2
size: -

CDR3: CSVRGGAGNTIYF
V: TRBV29-1
size: few

CDR3: CASSRQPGQGTTIYF
V: TRBV6-5
size: -

CDR3: CASSPRFGAEDTQYF
V: TRBV4-1
size: many

CDR3: CASSHRTGGAGYGYTF
V: TRBV4-3
size: -

CDR3: CASSMGQGNSGANVLTF
V: TRBV7-6
size: many

CDR3: CSAREGTGGTEQYF
V: TRBV20-1
size: -

CDR3: CASSQYAFGEQFF
V: TRBV3-1
size: -

CDR3: CASSFRTDSTDTQYF
V: TRBV11-2
size: -

CDR3: CATSRDQLGSPNQPQHF
V: TRBV15
size: many

CDR3: CASSDGGGNQPQHF
V: TRBV30
size: -

CDR3: CASSRGLAGGNTQYF
V: TRBV12-3/TRBV12-4
size: -

CDR3: CASSPGQTSGNTIYF
V: TRBV5-1
size: -

CDR3: CSVDLWPQETQYF
V: TRBV29-1
size: -

CDR3: CASSHGQQETQYF
V: TRBV7-2
size: -

CDR3: CASSFTGTGLYNEQFF
V: TRBV7-2
size: -

CDR3: CASSQGQIRSPLHF
V: TRBV3-1
size: -

CDR3: CASRRGGRYTDTQYF
V: TRBV5-1
size: few

CDR3: CASSPRGGSGGLRETQYF
V: TRBV12-3/TRBV12-4
size: -

CDR3: CASSQVWLRGTRQDTQYF
V: TRBV4-1
size: -

CDR3: CASSYLQGAGQPQHF
V: TRBV12-3/TRBV12-4
size: -

CDR3: CASSSSPGTGRDGYTF
V: TRBV28
size: -

CDR3: CASSQGLSTYEQYF
V: TRBV4-1
size: many

CDR3: CASGLSGGETQYF
V: TRBV12-5
size: few

CDR3: CASSIDRAQPQHF
V: TRBV7-3
size: many

CDR3: CASSLTGVPGQYF
V: TRBV12-3/TRBV12-4
size: -

CDR3: CASGVGGVETQYF
V: TRBV6-5
size: -

CDR3: CASSGYMGTQYF
V: TRBV5-8
size: many

CDR3: CASSQGGLQGSSGNTIYF
V: TRBV3-1
size: -

CDR3: CASSLSVGGGPSSYEQYF
V: TRBV27
size: -

CDR3: CASSELFSSGGFGEQFF
V: TRBV10-2
size: -

CDR3: CSVEAGGPGTGELFF
V: TRBV29-1
size: few

CDR3: CASVFQGASTDTQYF
V: TRBV28
size: -

CDR3: CASSLFQGGSTGELFF
V: TRBV7-2
size: -

CDR3: CASSSGTGGETQYF
V: TRBV5-4
size: -

CDR3: CASRMTPSYEQYF
V: TRBV5-4
size: few

CDR3: CASRGIGTDTQYF
V: TRBV4-3
size: few

CDR3: CASSGEAGGPLETQYF
V: TRBV6-2/TRBV6-3
size: -

CDR3: CASSQLAKNIQYF
V: TRBV12-3/TRBV12-4
size: -

CDR3: CASSRPTGDNEQFF
V: TRBV12-3/TRBV12-4
size: many

CDR3: CASSGRTSEGNEQFF
V: TRBV5-1
size: many

CDR3: CASSQEGGTDTQYF
V: TRBV3-1
size: many

CDR3: CASSFEGIRNEKLFF
V: TRBV7-9
size: -